This TCR beta chain was recorded in a study of OX40 agonist ivuxolimab in advanced cancers. V lost 4 bases to trimming and J lost 4 bases, with 20 bases between them. Germline lookup yields CDR1 SGHRS and CDR2 YFSETQ. This CDR3 comprises 17 residues. The table came from immunoSEQ multiplex PCR; TCRdb's copy has only in-frame clones and leaves some out. The data show around 58,000 clones, approximately 83% seen once. V usage is TRBV5-1 and J usage is TRBJ2-2, with unresolved D. Sequences were derived from CD4+ or CD8+ T cells sorted from blood, sampled in a trial of the OX40 agonist ivuxolimab. This receptor was obtained from an adult with an advanced solid tumor such as melanoma, head and neck, liver or kidney cancer. The CDR3, as DNA: TGCGCCAGCAGCCACCGCCCCCCCCAGTCGGGCACCGGGGAGCTGTTTTTT. Amino acid sequence: CASSHRPPQSGTGELFF.